The present TCR beta chain was sequenced within a study of beta chain features in type 1 diabetes. Study results and caveats: Moderate but significant shortening of TCRB CDR3s was recorded in all four CD4+ subsets from Type 1 diabetes patients. VDJ junctions from patients with type 1 diabetes contained fewer insertions and more deletions.

The ends lost 5 bases at V and 7 bases at J; junction bases unmatched: 11. CDR3 length: 16 amino acids. Germline V gene lookup returns CDR1 SGHAT and CDR2 FQNNGV. The table lists this clone with a count of one. As yet, its antigen is unknown. Since all of the isolated RNA was reverse transcribed, expressed TCRB transcripts were what got sequenced. Libraries were prepared by immunoSEQ multiplex PCR; TCRdb keeps only in-frame clonotypes and omits some of them. The data hold 150,000 to 190,000 clones, with 10% to 13% observed a single time. CD45RO/CCR7/CD25/CD127/CD95/CD27 staining was used to isolate CD4+ naive, central memory, regulatory and stem cell-like memory cells by sorting.

V and J are TRBV11-2 and TRBJ2-7; TRBD2 aligns across 13 bases. Sequencing used central memory CD4+ T cells from blood. This receptor was obtained from a man younger than 45 with type 1 diabetes. Here the CDR3 DNA reads TGTGCCAGCAGCCCAACTAGCGGGAGGGCCGTCCGAGAGCAGTACTTC. Residues: CASSPTSGRAVREQYF.